Described below is a single T cell receptor (beta chain) sequence and its context. The CDR3 runs to 17 residues. J was trimmed by 6 bases and V by 6 bases; bases with no gene match: 13. The germline V gene encodes CDR1 MNHEY and CDR2 SMNVEV (reference sequence). Sequenced by immunoSEQ multiplex PCR; TCRdb stores in-frame clones only, minus some. The table has some 5,700 clones, approximately 90% seen once. This sample was taken from a study of blood T cell repertoires in COVID-19. The receptor was derived from a human donor in a cohort sampled during active COVID-19. The chain uses TRBV27 and TRBJ2-2, with 10 bases lining up with TRBD2. Sequencing was done on a sample of peripheral blood. CDR3 amino acids: CASSSASGRAVSGELFF. Here the CDR3 DNA reads TGTGCCAGCAGCTCCGCCAGCGGGAGGGCCGTATCCGGGGAGCTGTTTTTT.